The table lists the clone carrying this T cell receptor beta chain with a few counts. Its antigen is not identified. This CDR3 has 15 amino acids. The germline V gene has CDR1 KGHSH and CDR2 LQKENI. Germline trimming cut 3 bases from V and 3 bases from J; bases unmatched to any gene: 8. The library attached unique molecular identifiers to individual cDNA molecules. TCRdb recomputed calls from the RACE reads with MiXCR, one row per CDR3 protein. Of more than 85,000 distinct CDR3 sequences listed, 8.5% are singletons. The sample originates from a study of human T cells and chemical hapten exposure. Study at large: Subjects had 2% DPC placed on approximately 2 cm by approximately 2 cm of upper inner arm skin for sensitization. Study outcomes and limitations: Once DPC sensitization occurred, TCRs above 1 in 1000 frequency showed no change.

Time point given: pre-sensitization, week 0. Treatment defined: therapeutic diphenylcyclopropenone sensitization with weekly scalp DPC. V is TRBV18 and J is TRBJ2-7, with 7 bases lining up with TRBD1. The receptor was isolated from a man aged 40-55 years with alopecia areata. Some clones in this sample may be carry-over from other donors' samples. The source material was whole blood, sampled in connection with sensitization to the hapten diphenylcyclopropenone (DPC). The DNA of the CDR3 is TGTGCCAGCTCACCCGGGACAGCAAGCTACTACGAGCAGTACGTC. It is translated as CASSPGTASYYEQYV.